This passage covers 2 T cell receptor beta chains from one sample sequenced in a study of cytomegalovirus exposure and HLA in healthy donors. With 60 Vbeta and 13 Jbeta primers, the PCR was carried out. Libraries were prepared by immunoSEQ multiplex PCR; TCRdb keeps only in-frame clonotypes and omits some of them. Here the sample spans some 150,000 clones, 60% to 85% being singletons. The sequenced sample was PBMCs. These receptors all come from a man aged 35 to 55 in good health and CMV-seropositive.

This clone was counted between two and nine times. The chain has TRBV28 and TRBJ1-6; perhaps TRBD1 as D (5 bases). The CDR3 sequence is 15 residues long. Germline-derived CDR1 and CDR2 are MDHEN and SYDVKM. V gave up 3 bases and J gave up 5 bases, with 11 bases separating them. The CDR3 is CASSLGLLHNSPLHF. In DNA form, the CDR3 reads TGTGCCAGCAGTTTGGGACTACTTCATAATTCACCCCTCCACTTT.

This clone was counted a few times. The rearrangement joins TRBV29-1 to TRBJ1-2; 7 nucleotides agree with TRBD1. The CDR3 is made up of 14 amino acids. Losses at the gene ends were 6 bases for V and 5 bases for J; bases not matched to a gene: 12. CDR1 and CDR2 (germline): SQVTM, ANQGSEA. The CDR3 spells CSVPRTGVGYGYTF. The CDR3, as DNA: TGCAGCGTGCCGCGGACAGGCGTCGGATATGGCTACACCTTC.